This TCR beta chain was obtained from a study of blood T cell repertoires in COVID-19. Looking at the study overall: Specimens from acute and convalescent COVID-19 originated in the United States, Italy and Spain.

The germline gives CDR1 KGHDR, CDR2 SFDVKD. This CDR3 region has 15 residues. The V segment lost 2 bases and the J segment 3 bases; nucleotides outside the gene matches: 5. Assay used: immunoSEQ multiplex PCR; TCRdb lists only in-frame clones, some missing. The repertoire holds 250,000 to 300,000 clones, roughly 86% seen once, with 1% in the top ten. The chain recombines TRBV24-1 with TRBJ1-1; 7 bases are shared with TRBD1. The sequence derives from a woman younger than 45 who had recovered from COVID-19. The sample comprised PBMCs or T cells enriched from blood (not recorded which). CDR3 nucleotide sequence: TGTGCCACCAGTGATTCCCGGGACAGTGACACTGAAGCTTTCTTT. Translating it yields CATSDSRDSDTEAFF.